One T cell receptor (beta chain) is described in this entry. There are 15 residues in the CDR3. Germline CDR1 and CDR2: SGHDT and YYEEEE. The ends lost 4 bases at V and 5 bases at J; junction bases unmatched: 5. Here immunoSEQ multiplex PCR was the method, and the copy in TCRdb shows in-frame clones only, minus some. The data hold 200,000 or so clones, with 80% to 90% observed a single time. This sample was taken from a study of blood T cell repertoires in COVID-19. Participants reported their clinical history, and cohort assignment relied on those reports. The chain joins TRBV5-6 to TRBJ2-7; 14 bases map to TRBD2. Sequenced material: PBMCs or T cells enriched from blood (not recorded which). The TCR was taken from a woman aged 25 to 39 who had been exposed to COVID-19. DNA of the CDR3: TGTGCCAGCAGCGTGGGACTAGCGGGAGTGAACGAGCAGTACTTC. Encoded protein: CASSVGLAGVNEQYF. Complete variable domain (other parts from reference TRBV5-6 and TRBJ2-7): DAGVTQSPTHLIKTRGQQVTLRCSPKSGHDTVSWYQQALGQGPQFIFQYYEEEERQRGNFPDRFSGHQFPNYSSELNVNALLLGDSALYLCASSVGLAGVNEQYFGPGTRLTVT.